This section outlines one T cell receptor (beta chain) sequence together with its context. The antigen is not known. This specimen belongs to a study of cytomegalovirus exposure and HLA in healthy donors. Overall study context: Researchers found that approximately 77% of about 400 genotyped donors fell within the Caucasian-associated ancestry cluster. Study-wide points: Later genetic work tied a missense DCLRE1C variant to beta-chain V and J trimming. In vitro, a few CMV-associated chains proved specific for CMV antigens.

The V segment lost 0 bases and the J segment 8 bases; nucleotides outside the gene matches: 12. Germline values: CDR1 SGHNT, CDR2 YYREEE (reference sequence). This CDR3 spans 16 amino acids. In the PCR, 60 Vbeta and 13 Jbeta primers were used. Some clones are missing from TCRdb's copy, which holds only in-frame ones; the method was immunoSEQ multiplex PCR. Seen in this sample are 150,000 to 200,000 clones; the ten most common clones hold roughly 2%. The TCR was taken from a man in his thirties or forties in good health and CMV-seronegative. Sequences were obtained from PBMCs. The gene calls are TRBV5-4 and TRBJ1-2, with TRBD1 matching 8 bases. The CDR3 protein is CASSLVGTGLPRGYTF. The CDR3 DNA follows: TGTGCCAGCAGCTTGGTTGGGACAGGACTTCCTAGGGGCTACACCTTC.